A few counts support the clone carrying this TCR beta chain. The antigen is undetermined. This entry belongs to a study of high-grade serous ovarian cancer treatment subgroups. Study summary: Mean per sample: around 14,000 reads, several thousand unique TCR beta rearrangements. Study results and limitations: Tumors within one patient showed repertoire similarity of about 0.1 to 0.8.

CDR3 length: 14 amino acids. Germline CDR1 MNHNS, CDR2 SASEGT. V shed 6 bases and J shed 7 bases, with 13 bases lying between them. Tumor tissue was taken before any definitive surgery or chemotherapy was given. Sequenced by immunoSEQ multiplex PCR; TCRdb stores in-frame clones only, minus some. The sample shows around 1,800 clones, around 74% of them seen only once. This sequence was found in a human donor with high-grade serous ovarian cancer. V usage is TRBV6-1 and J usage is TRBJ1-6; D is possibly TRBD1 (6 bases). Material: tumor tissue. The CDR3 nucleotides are TGTGCCAGCAGACAGGGCCCAGCCAATTCACCCCTCCACTTT. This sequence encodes CASRQGPANSPLHF.